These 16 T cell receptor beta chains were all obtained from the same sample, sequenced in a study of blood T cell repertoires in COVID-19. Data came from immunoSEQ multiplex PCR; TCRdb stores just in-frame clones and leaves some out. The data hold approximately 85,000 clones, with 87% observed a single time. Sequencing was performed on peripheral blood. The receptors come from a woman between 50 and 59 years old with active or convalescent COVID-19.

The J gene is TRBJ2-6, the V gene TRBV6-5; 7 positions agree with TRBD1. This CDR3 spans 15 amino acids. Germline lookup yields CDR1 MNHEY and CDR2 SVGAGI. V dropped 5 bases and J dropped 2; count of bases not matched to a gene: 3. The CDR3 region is CASSLTGAGANVLTF. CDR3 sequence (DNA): TGTGCCAGCAGTCTTACAGGGGCTGGGGCCAACGTCCTGACTTTC.

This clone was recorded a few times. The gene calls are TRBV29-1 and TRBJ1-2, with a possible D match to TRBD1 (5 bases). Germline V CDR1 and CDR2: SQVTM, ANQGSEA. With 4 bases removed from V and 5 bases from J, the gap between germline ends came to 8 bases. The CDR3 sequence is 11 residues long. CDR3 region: CSVVGVYGYTF. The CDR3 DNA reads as TGCAGCGTTGTAGGGGTGTATGGCTACACCTTC.

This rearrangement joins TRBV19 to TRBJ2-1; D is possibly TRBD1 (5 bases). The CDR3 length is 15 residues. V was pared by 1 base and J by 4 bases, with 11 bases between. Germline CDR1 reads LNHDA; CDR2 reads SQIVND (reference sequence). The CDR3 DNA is TGTGCCAGTAGTATAGGCAGGGCGGTTTACAATGAGCAGTTCTTC. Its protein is CASSIGRAVYNEQFF.

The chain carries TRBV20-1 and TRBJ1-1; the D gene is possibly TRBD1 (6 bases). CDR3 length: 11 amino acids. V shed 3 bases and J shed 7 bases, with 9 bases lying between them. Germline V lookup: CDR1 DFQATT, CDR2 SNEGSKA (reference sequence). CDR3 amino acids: CSASGGLEAFF. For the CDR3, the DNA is TGCAGTGCTAGCGGGGGGCTTGAAGCTTTCTTT.

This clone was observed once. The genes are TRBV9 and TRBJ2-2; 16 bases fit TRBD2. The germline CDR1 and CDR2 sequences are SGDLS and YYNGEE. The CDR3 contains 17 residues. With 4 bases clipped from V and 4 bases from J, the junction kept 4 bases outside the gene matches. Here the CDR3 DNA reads TGTGCCAGCAGCCCGGGACTAGCGGGGGGGCCCACCGGGGAGCTGTTTTTT. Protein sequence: CASSPGLAGGPTGELFF.

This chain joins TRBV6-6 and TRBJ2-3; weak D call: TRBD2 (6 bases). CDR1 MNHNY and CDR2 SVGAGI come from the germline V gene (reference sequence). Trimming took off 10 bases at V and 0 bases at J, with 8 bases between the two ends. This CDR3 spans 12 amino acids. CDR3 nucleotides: TGTGCCACTAGCGCTAGCACAGATACGCAGTATTTT. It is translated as CATSASTDTQYF.

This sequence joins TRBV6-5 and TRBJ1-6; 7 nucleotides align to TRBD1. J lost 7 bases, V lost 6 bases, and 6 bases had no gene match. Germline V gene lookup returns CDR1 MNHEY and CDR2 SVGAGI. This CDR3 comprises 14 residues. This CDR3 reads CASRGTGQNSPLHF. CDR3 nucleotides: TGTGCCAGCAGGGGAACGGGACAGAATTCACCCCTCCACTTT.

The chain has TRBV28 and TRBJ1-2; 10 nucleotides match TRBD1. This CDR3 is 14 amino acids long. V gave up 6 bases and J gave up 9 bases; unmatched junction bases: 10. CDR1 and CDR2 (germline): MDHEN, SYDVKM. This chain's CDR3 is CASRGPGTGARYTF. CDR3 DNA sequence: TGTGCCAGCAGGGGCCCCGGGACAGGGGCACGCTACACCTTC.

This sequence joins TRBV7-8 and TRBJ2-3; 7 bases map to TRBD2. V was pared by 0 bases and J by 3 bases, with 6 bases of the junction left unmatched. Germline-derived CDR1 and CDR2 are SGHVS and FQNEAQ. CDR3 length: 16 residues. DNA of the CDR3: TGTGCCAGCAGCTTAGCTGGCGGGGGTAGTACAGATACGCAGTATTTT. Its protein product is CASSLAGGGSTDTQYF.

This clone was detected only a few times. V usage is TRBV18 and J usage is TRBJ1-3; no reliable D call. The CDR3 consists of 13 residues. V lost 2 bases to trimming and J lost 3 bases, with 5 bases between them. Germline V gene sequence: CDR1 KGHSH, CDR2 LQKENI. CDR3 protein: CASSPSGGNTIYF. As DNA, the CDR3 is TGTGCCAGCTCACCATCGGGTGGAAACACCATATATTTT.

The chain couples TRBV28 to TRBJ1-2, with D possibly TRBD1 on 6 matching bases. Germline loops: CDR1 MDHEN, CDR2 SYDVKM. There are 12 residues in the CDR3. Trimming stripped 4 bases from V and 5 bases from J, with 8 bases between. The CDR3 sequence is CASSSQGYGYTF. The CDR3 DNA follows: TGTGCCAGCAGTTCTCAGGGGTATGGCTACACCTTC.

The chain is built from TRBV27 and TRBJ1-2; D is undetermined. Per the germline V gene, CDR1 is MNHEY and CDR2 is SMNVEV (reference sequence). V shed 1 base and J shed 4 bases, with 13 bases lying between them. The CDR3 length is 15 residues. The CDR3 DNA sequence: TGTGCCAGCAGTTTATATGAGGGTCCCGCCTATGGCTACACCTTC. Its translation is CASSLYEGPAYGYTF.

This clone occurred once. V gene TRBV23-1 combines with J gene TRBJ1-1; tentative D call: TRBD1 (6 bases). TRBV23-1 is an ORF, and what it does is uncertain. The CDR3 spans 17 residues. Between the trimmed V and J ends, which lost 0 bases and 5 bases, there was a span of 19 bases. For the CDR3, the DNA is TGCGCCAGCAGTCAATCGTACAGGGCCCCAACGGGGACTGAAGCTTTCTTT. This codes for CASSQSYRAPTGTEAFF.

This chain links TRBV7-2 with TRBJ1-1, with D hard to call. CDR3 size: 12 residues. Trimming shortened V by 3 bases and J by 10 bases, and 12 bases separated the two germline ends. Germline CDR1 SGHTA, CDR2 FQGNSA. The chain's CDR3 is CASSFSTSAAFF. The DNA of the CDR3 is TGTGCCAGCAGCTTCAGCACCAGCGCAGCTTTCTTT.

The CDR3 spells CATTATGGQAGELFF. The CDR3 nucleotides are TGTGCCACCACTGCGACAGGGGGCCAGGCCGGGGAGCTGTTTTTT. The rearrangement uses TRBV15 and TRBJ2-2; 10 bases are a match to TRBD1. The germline V gene encodes CDR1 LNHNV and CDR2 YYDKDF (reference sequence). CDR3 length equals 15 residues. J gave up 6 bases and V 7 bases, and 8 bases lay outside the gene matches.

CDR3 nucleotide sequence: TGTGCCATCAGTGACCCCACAGGGTCCCCCTACGAGCAGTACTTC. Its translation: CAISDPTGSPYEQYF. The chain couples TRBV10-3 to TRBJ2-7; tentative D call: TRBD1 (6 bases). Germline values: CDR1 ENHRY, CDR2 SYGVKD. The CDR3 length is 15 residues. V dropped 3 bases and J dropped 2 bases, with 14 bases sitting between them.